The 3 T cell receptor beta chains below were found in one sample sequenced in a study of regulatory T cells in long-lasting Graves disease. Arm-PCR with iRepertoire HTBI primers amplified the CDR3 regions for these TCR beta libraries. TCRdb fed the multiplex PCR reads into MiXCR, producing one record per CDR3 protein. This table holds a few hundred thousand distinct CDR3 sequences, 20% to 25% found once. Time point here: persistent/refractory GD, antithyroid drugs over 5 years with positive TRAb. RNA extracted from PBMCs served as the sequencing template. Sequenced here: peripheral blood mononuclear cells (PBMCs), sampled when the disease was refractory, from a patient treated with antithyroid drugs. The receptors here all came from a woman aged 40 to 50 with Graves disease.

This clonotype occurred many times. This sequence joins TRBV20-1 and TRBJ2-7; 9 bases match TRBD2. The CDR3 is made up of 19 amino acids. Germline V gives CDR1 DFQATT, CDR2 SNEGSKA (reference sequence). The junction had 23 bases not matched to a gene; V was cut back by 4 bases and J by 4 bases. CDR3 sequence: CSAKTGSRLAVSRGYEQYF. CDR3 bases: TGCAGTGCTAAAACAGGGTCCCGACTAGCGGTCTCAAGGGGGTACGAGCAGTACTTC.

This clonotype was detected many times. The chain couples TRBV7-2 to TRBJ2-1; TRBD2 matches 9 bases. The trim removed 1 base at V and 9 bases at J, leaving 10 bases unmatched. The CDR3 contains 16 residues. Germline V gene data show CDR1 as SGHTA and CDR2 as FQGNSA. The DNA of the CDR3 is TGTGCCAGCAGCTTAGTTATAGCGGGAGCCGGCGGTGAGCAGTTCTTC. This codes for CASSLVIAGAGGEQFF. Supplemented by reference TRBV7-2 and TRBJ2-1, the full variable domain reads GAGVSQSPSNKVTEKGKDVELRCDPISGHTALYWYRQSLGQGLEFLIYFQGNSAPDKSGLPSDRFSAERTGGSVSTLTIQRTQQEDSAVYLCASSLVIAGAGGEQFFGPGTRLTVL.

V usage is TRBV20-1 and J usage is TRBJ2-1; tentative D call: TRBD2 (6 bases). The V gene lost 0 bases and the J gene lost 0 bases, with 12 bases spanning the gap. The length of the CDR3 is 16 residues. Germline V lookup: CDR1 DFQATT, CDR2 SNEGSKA (reference sequence). CDR3 in DNA: TGCAGTGCTAGAGAGTGGGGACTTCTCTCCTACAATGAGCAGTTCTTC. This gives the protein CSAREWGLLSYNEQFF.